This TCR beta chain was identified in a study of blood T cell repertoires in COVID-19. Assay used: immunoSEQ multiplex PCR; TCRdb lists only in-frame clones, some missing. Among 400,000 to 500,000 clones listed, 70% to 90% were seen once. Germline V gene lookup returns CDR1 MGHDK and CDR2 SYGVNS. The V gene lost 4 bases and the J gene lost 6 bases, with 18 bases spanning the gap. This CDR3 region has 15 residues. All enrollees were roughly 18 to 90 years old and from approximately 24 US areas. This clonotype was obtained from a woman younger than 35 who had been exposed to COVID-19. J is TRBJ1-2 and V is TRBV25-1; a weak D match, TRBD1 (6 bases). Sequenced: PBMCs or T cells enriched from blood (not recorded which). The CDR3 nucleotides are TGTGCCAGCAGTGCCTGGACAGCCTCGGAAGATGGCTACACCTTC. This gives the protein CASSAWTASEDGYTF.